The next 3 T cell receptor beta chains were all read from a single sample in a study of patients and donors after allogeneic stem cell transplantation. One entry per CDR3 protein results from TCRdb running MiXCR on the RT-PCR reads. The sample records 800,000 to 1,000,000 distinct CDR3 sequences, 15% to 20% being singletons. The sample comprised blood, either unsorted or a sorted T cell fraction (not recorded which). These receptors all stem from a human donor who was either an allogeneic HSCT recipient or a stem cell or donor lymphocyte infusion donor (not recorded which). It is not recorded whose cells these are; they may come from a transplant donor.

This clonotype has just a few counts. Compared with germline, one end of the junction differs, possibly owing to a read error. V is TRBV29-1 and J is TRBJ1-1; D is possibly TRBD1 (5 bases). The CDR3 is 13 amino acids. Germline V gene lookup returns CDR1 SQVTM and CDR2 ANQGSEA. CDR3 bases: TGCAGAGTTGATGAGGGGTCGAACACTGAAGCTTTCTTT. Encoded protein: CRVDEGSNTEAFF.

The sample holds a few counts of this clonotype. This rearrangement joins TRBV6-5 to TRBJ2-1; the match to TRBD2 covers 8 bases. The V and J ends lost 2 bases and 9 bases, in that order; junction bases with no gene match: 6. Germline V gene data show CDR1 as MNHEY and CDR2 as SVGAGI. This CDR3 is 14 amino acids long. DNA for the CDR3: TGTGCCAGCAGTTACGGACCTAGCGGGTCTGAGCAGTTCTTC. Protein: CASSYGPSGSEQFF.

This clonotype was found a few times. The chain recombines TRBV29-1 with TRBJ1-2, with D maybe TRBD1 (5 bases). Trimming shortened V by 2 bases and J by 3 bases, and 16 bases separated the two germline ends. The CDR3 length is 15 residues. Per the germline V gene, CDR1 is SQVTM and CDR2 is ANQGSEA. Here the CDR3 DNA reads TGCAGCGTTGAATGGCCAGGGAGGGTTGACTATGGCTACACCTTC. Residues: CSVEWPGRVDYGYTF. Drawing the rest from reference TRBV29-1 and TRBJ1-2, the complete variable domain is SAVISQKPSRDICQRGTSLTIQCQVDSQVTMMFWYRQQPGQSLTLIATANQGSEATYESGFVIDKFPISRPNLTFSTLTVSNMSPEDSSIYLCSVEWPGRVDYGYTFGSGTRLTVV.